This passage covers 14 T cell receptor beta chains from one sample sequenced in a study of human T cells and chemical hapten exposure. TCRdb analysed the 5' RACE reads with MiXCR anew, one entry per CDR3 protein. Among 70,000 to 85,000 distinct CDR3 sequences, approximately 15% were seen once, and the ten largest hold almost 7%. It was unfractionated whole blood from which total RNA was extracted. These TCRs come from a female donor in good health.

The chain combines TRBV20-1 with TRBJ2-4; 9 nucleotides line up with TRBD2. V shed 8 bases, J shed 2 bases, and the junction held 22 bases outside the gene matches. The CDR3 covers 19 residues. Germline V gene sequence: CDR1 DFQATT, CDR2 SNEGSKA (reference sequence). CDR3: CSTISGGSGSRRTKNIQYF. Here the CDR3 DNA reads TGCAGTACAATATCTGGTGGTAGCGGGAGTCGGAGAACCAAAAACATTCAGTACTTC.

This rearrangement joins TRBV7-9 to TRBJ1-2; a weak D match, TRBD1 (5 bases). Trimming removed 4 bases from V and 3 bases from J, with 15 bases in between. CDR3 length: 15 residues. Germline V gene sequence: CDR1 SEHNR, CDR2 FQNEAQ (reference sequence). The CDR3 DNA reads as TGTGCCAGCAGCTCTCGCAATACAGGAGACTATGGCTACACCTTC. Protein product: CASSSRNTGDYGYTF.

The chain is built from TRBV3-1 and TRBJ2-7; D is unclear. V shed 1 base and J shed 3 bases, with 7 bases lying between them. Per the germline V gene, CDR1 is LGHDT and CDR2 is YNNKEL (reference sequence). The CDR3 has 13 amino acids. The CDR3 here is CASSQGYGYEQYF. The CDR3 DNA reads TGTGCCAGCAGCCAAGGCTACGGCTACGAGCAGTACTTC.

This clonotype has a handful of counts. This rearrangement joins TRBV25-1 to TRBJ2-5; unclear D gene. Germline values: CDR1 MGHDK, CDR2 SYGVNS. The CDR3 length is 12 residues. V was cut by 0 bases and J by 7 bases, with 6 bases left in between. The CDR3 protein is CASSEYSATQYF. The DNA of the CDR3 is TGTGCCAGCAGTGAATATAGTGCGACCCAGTACTTC.

The chain carries TRBV6-1 and TRBJ1-2, with a weak D call TRBD1 (6 bases). The CDR3 spans 13 residues. The germline V gene encodes CDR1 MNHNS and CDR2 SASEGT. The ends were cut back, 3 bases at V and 7 bases at J, with 12 bases in the middle. The CDR3 DNA reads TGTGCCAGCAGTGACCAGGGGCTTATTGGCTACACCTTC. Its translation: CASSDQGLIGYTF.

The rearrangement uses TRBV20-1 and TRBJ1-4, with 9 bases identical to TRBD1. The germline gives CDR1 DFQATT, CDR2 SNEGSKA (reference sequence). This CDR3 comprises 14 residues. The junction had 3 bases not matched to a gene; V was cut back by 1 base and J by 6 bases. CDR3 residues: CSARVGTGHEKLFF. For the CDR3, the DNA is TGCAGTGCTAGAGTCGGGACAGGGCATGAAAAACTGTTTTTT.

The chain is built from TRBV6-1 and TRBJ2-2, with D tentatively TRBD1 (5 bases). The CDR3 spans 15 residues. CDR1 is MNHNS, CDR2 SASEGT, per germline. Trimming stripped 2 bases from V and 4 bases from J, with 11 bases between. The CDR3 here is CASSEWAGSTGELFF. The CDR3 DNA follows: TGTGCCAGCAGTGAATGGGCAGGGTCCACCGGGGAGCTGTTTTTT.

This chain joins TRBV27 and TRBJ1-1, with 8 bases fitting TRBD1. This CDR3 spans 15 amino acids. The J segment lost 1 base and the V segment lost 6 bases, leaving 7 bases of the junction unmatched. In germline, CDR1 is MNHEY, CDR2 SMNVEV (reference sequence). CDR3 protein: CASSSTGQANTEAFF. As DNA, the CDR3 is TGTGCCAGCAGCTCCACGGGACAGGCGAACACTGAAGCTTTCTTT.

This clonotype turned up a few times. The chain has TRBV7-9 and TRBJ2-7, with 9 bases fitting TRBD2. V lost 2 bases, J lost 7 bases, and 6 bases stayed unmatched. The V gene's germline CDR1 is SEHNR and CDR2 FQNEAQ (reference sequence). The length of the CDR3 is 14 residues. In DNA form, the CDR3 reads TGTGCCAGCAGCTTAACTAGCGGGTCCGAGGAGCAGTACTTC. This sequence encodes CASSLTSGSEEQYF.

This clonotype has a handful of counts. The rearrangement joins TRBV5-4 to TRBJ2-2, with D maybe TRBD1 (6 bases). Germline values: CDR1 SGHNT, CDR2 YYREEE (reference sequence). With 6 bases removed from V and 6 bases from J, the gap between germline ends came to 18 bases. CDR3 length equals 15 residues. This chain's CDR3 is CASKKQGGVAGELFF. CDR3 DNA sequence: TGTGCCAGCAAGAAACAGGGTGGGGTCGCCGGGGAGCTGTTTTTT.

The chain links TRBV20-1 to TRBJ2-3, with 13 bases identical to TRBD2. The CDR3 has 14 residues. The V gene end was trimmed by 5 bases and the J gene end by 8 bases; junction bases not matched to a gene: 7. Looked up from germline, CDR1 is DFQATT and CDR2 is SNEGSKA (reference sequence). The CDR3: CSAVGTSGDRTQYF. The CDR3 nucleotides read TGCAGTGCTGTCGGGACTAGCGGGGATCGTACGCAGTATTTT.

This clonotype has only a few counts. The chain is built from TRBV2 and TRBJ2-1; 8 bases are shared with TRBD1. The CDR3 sequence is 15 residues long. The V gene's germline CDR1 is SNHLY and CDR2 FYNNEI. V trimming: 4 bases; J trimming: 6 bases; junction bases outside the gene matches: 8. CDR3 region: CASSAGQGRRNEQFF. CDR3 DNA: TGTGCCAGCAGTGCCGGACAGGGACGACGCAATGAGCAGTTCTTC.

The rearrangement joins TRBV5-1 to TRBJ1-1; D gene ambiguous. The CDR3 is 15 amino acids. Germline CDR1 reads SGHRS; CDR2 reads YFSETQ. The V end was cut by 0 bases, the J end by 0 bases, with 9 bases between. CDR3 sequence reads: CASSLGGALNTEAFF. The CDR3 region has the DNA TGCGCCAGCAGCTTGGGAGGAGCTCTGAACACTGAAGCTTTCTTT.

The chain combines TRBV7-9 with TRBJ2-3; possible D gene TRBD2, 6 bases. CDR1 and CDR2 from the germline V gene are SEHNR and FQNEAQ (reference sequence). There are 16 residues in the CDR3. The ends were cut back, 6 bases at V and 2 bases at J, with 18 bases in the middle. The chain's CDR3 is CASSRGPSAPTDTQYF. The CDR3 DNA is TGTGCCAGCAGTCGTGGACCTAGCGCCCCCACAGATACGCAGTATTTT.